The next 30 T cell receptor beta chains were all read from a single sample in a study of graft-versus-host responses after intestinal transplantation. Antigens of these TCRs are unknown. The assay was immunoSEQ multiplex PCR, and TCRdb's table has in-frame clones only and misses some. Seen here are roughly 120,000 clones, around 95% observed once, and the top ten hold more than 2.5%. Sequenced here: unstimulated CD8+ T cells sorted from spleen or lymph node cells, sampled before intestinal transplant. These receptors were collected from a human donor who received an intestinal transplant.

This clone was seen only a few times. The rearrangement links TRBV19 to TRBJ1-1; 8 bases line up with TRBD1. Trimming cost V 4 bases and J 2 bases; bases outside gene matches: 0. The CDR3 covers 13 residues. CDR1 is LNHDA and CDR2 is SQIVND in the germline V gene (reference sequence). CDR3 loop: CASSTGGNTEAFF. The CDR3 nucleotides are TGTGCCAGTAGTACAGGGGGCAACACTGAAGCTTTCTTT.

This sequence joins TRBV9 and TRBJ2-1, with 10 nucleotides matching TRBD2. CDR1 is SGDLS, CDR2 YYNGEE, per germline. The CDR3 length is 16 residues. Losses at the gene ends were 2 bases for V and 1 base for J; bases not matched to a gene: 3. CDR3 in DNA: TGTGCCAGCAGCGTTACTAGCGGGAATTCCTACAATGAGCAGTTCTTC. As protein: CASSVTSGNSYNEQFF.

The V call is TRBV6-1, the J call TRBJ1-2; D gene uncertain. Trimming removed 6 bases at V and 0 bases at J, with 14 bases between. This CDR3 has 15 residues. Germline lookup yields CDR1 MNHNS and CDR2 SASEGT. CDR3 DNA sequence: TGTGCCAGCAGCGAGGTGGGCGGGTCTAACTATGGCTACACCTTC. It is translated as CASSEVGGSNYGYTF.

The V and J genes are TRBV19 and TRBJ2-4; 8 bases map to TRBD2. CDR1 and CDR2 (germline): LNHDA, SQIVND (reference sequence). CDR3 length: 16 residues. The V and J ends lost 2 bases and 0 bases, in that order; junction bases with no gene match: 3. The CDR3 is CASSILAGLAKNIQYF. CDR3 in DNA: TGTGCCAGTAGTATACTAGCGGGCTTAGCCAAAAACATTCAGTACTTC.

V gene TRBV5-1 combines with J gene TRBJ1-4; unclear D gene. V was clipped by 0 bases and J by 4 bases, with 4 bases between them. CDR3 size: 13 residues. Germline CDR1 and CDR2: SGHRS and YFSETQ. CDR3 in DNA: TGCGCCAGCAGCTTGGAAGATAATGAAAAACTGTTTTTT. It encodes CASSLEDNEKLFF.

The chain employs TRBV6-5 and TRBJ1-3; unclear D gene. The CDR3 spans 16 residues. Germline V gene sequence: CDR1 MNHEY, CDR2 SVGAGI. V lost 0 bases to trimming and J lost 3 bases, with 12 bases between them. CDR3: CASSYSPRTIGNTIYF. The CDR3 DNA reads TGTGCCAGCAGTTACTCGCCCCGAACTATTGGAAACACCATATATTTT.

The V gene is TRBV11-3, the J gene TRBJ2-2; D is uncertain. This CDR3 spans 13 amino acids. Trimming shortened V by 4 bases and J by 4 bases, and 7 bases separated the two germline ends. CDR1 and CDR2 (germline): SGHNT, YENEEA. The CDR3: CASSWTATGELFF. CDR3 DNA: TGTGCCAGCAGCTGGACGGCCACCGGGGAGCTGTTTTTT.

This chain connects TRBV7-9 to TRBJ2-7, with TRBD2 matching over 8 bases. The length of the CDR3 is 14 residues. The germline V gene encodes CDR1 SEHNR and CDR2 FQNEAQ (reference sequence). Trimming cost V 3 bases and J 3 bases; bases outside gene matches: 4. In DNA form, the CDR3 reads TGTGCCAGCAGCTTCGGACTAGCCCTCTACGAGCAGTACTTC. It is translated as CASSFGLALYEQYF. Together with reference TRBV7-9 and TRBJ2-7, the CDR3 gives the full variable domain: DTGVSQNPRHKITKRGQNVTFRCDPISEHNRLYWYRQTLGQGPEFLTYFQNEAQLEKSRLLSDRFSAERPKGSFSTLEIQRTEQGDSAMYLCASSFGLALYEQYFGPGTRLTVT.

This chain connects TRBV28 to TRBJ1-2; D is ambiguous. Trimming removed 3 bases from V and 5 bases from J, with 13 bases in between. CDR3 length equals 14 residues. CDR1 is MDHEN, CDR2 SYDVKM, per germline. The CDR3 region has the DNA TGTGCCAGCAGTTTTCTTGGACGTCCGTATGGCTACACCTTC. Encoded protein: CASSFLGRPYGYTF.

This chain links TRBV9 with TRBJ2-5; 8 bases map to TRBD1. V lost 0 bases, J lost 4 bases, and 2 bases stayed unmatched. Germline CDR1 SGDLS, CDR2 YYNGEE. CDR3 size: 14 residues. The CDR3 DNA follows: TGTGCCAGCAGCGTAGACCAGGGGGCAGAGACCCAGTACTTC. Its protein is CASSVDQGAETQYF. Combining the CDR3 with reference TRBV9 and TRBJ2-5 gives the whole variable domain DSGVTQTPKHLITATGQRVTLRCSPRSGDLSVYWYQQSLDQGLQFLIQYYNGEERAKGNILERFSAQQFPDLHSELNLSSLELGDSALYFCASSVDQGAETQYFGPGTRLLVL.

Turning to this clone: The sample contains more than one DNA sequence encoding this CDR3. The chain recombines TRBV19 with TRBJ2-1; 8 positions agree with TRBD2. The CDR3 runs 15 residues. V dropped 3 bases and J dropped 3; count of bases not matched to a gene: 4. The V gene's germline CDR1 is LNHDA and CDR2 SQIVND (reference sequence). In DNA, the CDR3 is TGTGCCAGTAGTATGAGCGGGAGTAGCTACAATGAGCAGTTCTTC. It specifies CASSMSGSSYNEQFF.

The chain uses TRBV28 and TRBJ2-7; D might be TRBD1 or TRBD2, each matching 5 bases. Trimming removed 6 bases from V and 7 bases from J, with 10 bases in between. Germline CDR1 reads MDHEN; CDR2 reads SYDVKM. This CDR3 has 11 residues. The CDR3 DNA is TGTGCCAGCAGCCTGGGACCGGAGCAGTACTTC. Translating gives CASSLGPEQYF.

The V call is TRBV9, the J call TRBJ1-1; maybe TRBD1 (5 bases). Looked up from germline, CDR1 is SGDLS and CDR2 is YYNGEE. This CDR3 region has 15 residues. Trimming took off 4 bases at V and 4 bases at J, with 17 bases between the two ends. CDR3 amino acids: CASSLTQGRGTEAFF. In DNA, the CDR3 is TGTGCCAGCAGCCTCACCCAGGGAAGAGGCACTGAAGCTTTCTTT. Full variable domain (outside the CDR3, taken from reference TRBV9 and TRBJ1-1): DSGVTQTPKHLITATGQRVTLRCSPRSGDLSVYWYQQSLDQGLQFLIQYYNGEERAKGNILERFSAQQFPDLHSELNLSSLELGDSALYFCASSLTQGRGTEAFFGQGTRLTVV.

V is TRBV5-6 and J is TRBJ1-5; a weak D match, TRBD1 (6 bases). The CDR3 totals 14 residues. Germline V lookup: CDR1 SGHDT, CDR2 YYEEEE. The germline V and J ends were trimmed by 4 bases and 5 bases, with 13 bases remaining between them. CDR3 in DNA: TGTGCCAGCAGCCATTCCAGGGGTCATCAGCCCCAGCATTTT. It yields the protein CASSHSRGHQPQHF.

As DNA, the CDR3 is TGTGCCAGCAGCGAGGGGTCAGAAGCTTTCTTT. Translating it yields CASSEGSEAFF. The rearrangement joins TRBV6-6 to TRBJ1-1; weak D call: TRBD1 (5 bases). From germline, CDR1 is MNHNY and CDR2 SVGAGI (reference sequence). V was clipped by 6 bases and J by 8 bases, with 10 bases between them. The CDR3 sequence is 11 residues long.

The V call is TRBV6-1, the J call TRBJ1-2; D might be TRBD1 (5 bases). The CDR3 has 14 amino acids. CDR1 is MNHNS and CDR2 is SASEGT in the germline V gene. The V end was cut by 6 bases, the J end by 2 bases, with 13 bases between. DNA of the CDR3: TGTGCCAGCAGCCCACCCGCAGGGAACTATGGCTACACCTTC. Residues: CASSPPAGNYGYTF.

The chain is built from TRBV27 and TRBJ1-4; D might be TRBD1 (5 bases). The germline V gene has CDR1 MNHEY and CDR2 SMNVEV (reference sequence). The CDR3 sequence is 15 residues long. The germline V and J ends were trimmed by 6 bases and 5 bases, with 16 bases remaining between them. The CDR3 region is CASSHSPRENEKLFF. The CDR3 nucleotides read TGTGCCAGCAGCCATAGCCCCAGGGAAAATGAAAAACTGTTTTTT.

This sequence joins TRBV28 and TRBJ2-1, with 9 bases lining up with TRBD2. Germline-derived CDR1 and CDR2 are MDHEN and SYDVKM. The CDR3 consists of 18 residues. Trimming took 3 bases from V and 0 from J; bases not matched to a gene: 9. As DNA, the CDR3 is TGTGCCAGCAGTTTGTCGTTGTCTAGCGGGAACTCCTACAATGAGCAGTTCTTC. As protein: CASSLSLSSGNSYNEQFF. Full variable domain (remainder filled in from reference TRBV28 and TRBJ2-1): DVKVTQSSRYLVKRTGEKVFLECVQDMDHENMFWYRQDPGLGLRLIYFSYDVKMKEKGDIPEGYSVSREKKERFSLILESASTNQTSMYLCASSLSLSSGNSYNEQFFGPGTRLTVL.

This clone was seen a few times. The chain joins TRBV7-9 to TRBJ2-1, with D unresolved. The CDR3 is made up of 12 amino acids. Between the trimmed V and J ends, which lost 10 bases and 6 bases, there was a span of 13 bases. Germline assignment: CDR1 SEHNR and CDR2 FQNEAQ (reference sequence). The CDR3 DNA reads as TGTGCCACCGAACAGCAGATCAATGAGCAGTTCTTC. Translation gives CATEQQINEQFF.

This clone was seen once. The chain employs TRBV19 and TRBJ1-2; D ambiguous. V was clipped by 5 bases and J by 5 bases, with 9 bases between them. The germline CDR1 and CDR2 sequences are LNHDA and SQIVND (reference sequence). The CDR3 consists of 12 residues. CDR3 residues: CASSSGLYGYTF. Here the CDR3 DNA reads TGTGCCAGTAGTTCAGGTCTTTATGGCTACACCTTC.

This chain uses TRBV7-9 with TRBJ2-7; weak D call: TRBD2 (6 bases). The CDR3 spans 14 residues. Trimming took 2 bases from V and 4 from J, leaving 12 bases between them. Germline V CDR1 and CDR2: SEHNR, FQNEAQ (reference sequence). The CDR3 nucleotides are TGTGCCAGCAGCTTACCAGGGCGGGATTACGAGCAGTACTTC. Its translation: CASSLPGRDYEQYF.

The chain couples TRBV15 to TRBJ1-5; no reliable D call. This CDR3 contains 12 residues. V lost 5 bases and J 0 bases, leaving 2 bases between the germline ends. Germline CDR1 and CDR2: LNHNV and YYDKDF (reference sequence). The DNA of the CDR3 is TGTGCCACCAGCCGTAGCAATCAGCCCCAGCATTTT. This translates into CATSRSNQPQHF. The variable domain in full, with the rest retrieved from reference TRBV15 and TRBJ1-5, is DAMVIQNPRYQVTQFGKPVTLSCSQTLNHNVMYWYQQKSSQAPKLLFHYYDKDFNNEADTPDNFQSRRPNTSFCFLDIRSPGLGDTAMYLCATSRSNQPQHFGDGTRLSIL.

The CDR3 nucleotides read TGTGCCAGCAGCGTAGAGCCGGAAACCTACGAGCAGTACTTC. Translated, it gives CASSVEPETYEQYF. V gene TRBV9 combines with J gene TRBJ2-7; D is unresolved. The CDR3 consists of 14 residues. Trimming pared 0 bases from V and 2 bases from J, leaving 9 bases between. The V gene's germline CDR1 is SGDLS and CDR2 YYNGEE.

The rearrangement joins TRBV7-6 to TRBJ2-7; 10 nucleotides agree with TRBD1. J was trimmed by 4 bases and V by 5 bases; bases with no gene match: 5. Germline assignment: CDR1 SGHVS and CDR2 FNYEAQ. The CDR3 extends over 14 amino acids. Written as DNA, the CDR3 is TGTGCCAGCAGCACCGGGACAGGGGATTACGAGCAGTACTTC. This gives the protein CASSTGTGDYEQYF.

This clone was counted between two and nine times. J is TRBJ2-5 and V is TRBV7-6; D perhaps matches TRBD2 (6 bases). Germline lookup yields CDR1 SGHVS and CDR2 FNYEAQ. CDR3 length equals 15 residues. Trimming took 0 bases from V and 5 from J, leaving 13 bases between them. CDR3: CASSLANGREETQYF. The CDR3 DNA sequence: TGTGCCAGCAGCTTAGCGAACGGGAGAGAGGAGACCCAGTACTTC.

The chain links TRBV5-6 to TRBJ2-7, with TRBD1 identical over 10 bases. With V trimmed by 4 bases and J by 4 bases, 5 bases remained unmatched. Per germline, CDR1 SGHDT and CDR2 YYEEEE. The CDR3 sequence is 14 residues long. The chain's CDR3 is CASSPGTGVYEQYF. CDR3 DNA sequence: TGTGCCAGCAGCCCCGGGACAGGGGTTTACGAGCAGTACTTC.

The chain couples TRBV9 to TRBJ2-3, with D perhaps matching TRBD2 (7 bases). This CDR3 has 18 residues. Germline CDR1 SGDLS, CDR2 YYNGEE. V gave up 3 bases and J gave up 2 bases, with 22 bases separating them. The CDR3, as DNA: TGTGCCAGCAGCGGTAGAGGGGGGGTGGCGGCCGACACAGATACGCAGTATTTT. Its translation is CASSGRGGVAADTDTQYF.

The CDR3 loop reads CASSPRGEKLFF. The CDR3 nucleotides read TGTGCCAGCAGCCCCCGGGGCGAAAAACTGTTTTTT. The chain carries TRBV14 and TRBJ1-4; possible D gene TRBD1, 5 bases. V gave up 4 bases and J gave up 8 bases, with 8 bases separating them. The germline V gene encodes CDR1 SGHDN and CDR2 FVKESK. The CDR3 is 12 amino acids.

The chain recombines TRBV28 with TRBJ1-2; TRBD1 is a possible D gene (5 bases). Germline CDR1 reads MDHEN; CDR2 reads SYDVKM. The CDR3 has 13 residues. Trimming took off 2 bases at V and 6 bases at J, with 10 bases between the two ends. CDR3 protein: CASSLTGGDGYTF. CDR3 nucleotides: TGTGCCAGCAGTTTAACGGGGGGAGATGGCTACACCTTC.

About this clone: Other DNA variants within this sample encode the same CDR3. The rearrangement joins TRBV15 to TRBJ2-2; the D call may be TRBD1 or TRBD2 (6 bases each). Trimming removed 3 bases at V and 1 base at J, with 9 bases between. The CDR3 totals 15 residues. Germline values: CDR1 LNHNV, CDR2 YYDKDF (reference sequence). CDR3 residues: CATSRRGQNTGELFF. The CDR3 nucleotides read TGTGCCACCAGCAGGCGGGGACAGAACACCGGGGAGCTGTTTTTT.